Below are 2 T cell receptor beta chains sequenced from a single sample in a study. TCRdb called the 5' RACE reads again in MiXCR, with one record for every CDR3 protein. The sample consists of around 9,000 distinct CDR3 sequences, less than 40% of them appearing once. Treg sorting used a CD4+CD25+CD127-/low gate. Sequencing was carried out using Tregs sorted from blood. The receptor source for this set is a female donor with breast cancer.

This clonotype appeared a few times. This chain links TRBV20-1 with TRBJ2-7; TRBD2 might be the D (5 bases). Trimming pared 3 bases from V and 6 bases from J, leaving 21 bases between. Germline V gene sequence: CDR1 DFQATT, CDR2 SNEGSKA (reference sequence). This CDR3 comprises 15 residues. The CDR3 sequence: CSASQADTAVLEQYF. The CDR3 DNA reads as TGCAGTGCTAGCCAGGCCGATACAGCGGTACTCGAGCAGTACTTC.

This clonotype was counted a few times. The CDR3 loop is CASSEGQGAYNEQFF. CDR3 DNA sequence: TGTGCCAGCAGTGAGGGTCAGGGGGCCTACAATGAGCAGTTCTTC. The V and J genes are TRBV25-1 and TRBJ2-1, with 7 bases identical to TRBD1. The CDR3 covers 15 residues. J gave up 2 bases and V 3 bases, and 4 bases lay outside the gene matches. From germline, CDR1 is MGHDK and CDR2 SYGVNS. Together with reference TRBV25-1 and TRBJ2-1, the CDR3 gives the full variable domain: EADIYQTPRYLVIGTGKKITLECSQTMGHDKMYWYQQDPGMELHLIHYSYGVNSTEKGDLSSESTVSRIRTEHFPLTLESARPSHTSQYLCASSEGQGAYNEQFFGPGTRLTVL.